The 19 T cell receptor beta chains given below trace back to one sample, sequenced in a study of CD8 T cells in ankylosing spondylitis. One entry per CDR3 protein, called by TCRdb with MiXCR from the 5' RACE reads. The sample includes 200,000 to 250,000 distinct CDR3 sequences, 20% to 30% of them seen just once. The specimen sequenced was blood, either unsorted or a sorted T cell fraction (not recorded which). All receptors derive from a male donor with ankylosing spondylitis or in good health (not recorded which).

This clonotype came up a few times. The CDR3 loop reads CSARTSGAPNEQFF. CDR3 nucleotides: TGCAGTGCAAGGACTAGCGGAGCACCCAATGAGCAGTTCTTC. The chain combines TRBV20-1 with TRBJ2-1, with TRBD2 identical over 10 bases. Germline V CDR1 and CDR2: DFQATT, SNEGSKA (reference sequence). V trimming: 6 bases; J trimming: 6 bases; junction bases outside the gene matches: 8. This CDR3 has 14 residues.

The DNA of the CDR3 is TGTGCCACCAGCAGAGAGAGGGACTACCCGTTCTTC. Translation gives CATSRERDYPFF. The chain recombines TRBV15 with TRBJ2-1; 7 nucleotides agree with TRBD2. This CDR3 spans 12 amino acids. Germline values: CDR1 LNHNV, CDR2 YYDKDF (reference sequence). The trim removed 0 bases at V and 15 bases at J, leaving 5 bases unmatched. The variable domain in full, completed from reference TRBV15 and TRBJ2-1, reads DAMVIQNPRYQVTQFGKPVTLSCSQTLNHNVMYWYQQKSSQAPKLLFHYYDKDFNNEADTPDNFQSRRPNTSFCFLDIRSPGLGDTAMYLCATSRERDYPFFGPGTRLTVL.

The table lists this clonotype with many counts. The chain is built from TRBV6-4 and TRBJ2-1; D is possibly TRBD1 (6 bases). Germline CDR1 and CDR2: MRHNA and SNTAGT. Trimming removed 3 bases from V and 2 bases from J, with 11 bases in between. The CDR3 totals 15 residues. CDR3 nucleotide sequence: TGTGCCAGCAGTGAGCAGGGGTCAGCCTACAATGAGCAGTTCTTC. Amino acids: CASSEQGSAYNEQFF.

This clonotype has at least ten counts. This rearrangement joins TRBV29-1 to TRBJ1-2, with TRBD1 identical over 9 bases. V was clipped by 3 bases and J by 9 bases; unmatched bases: 11. The CDR3 consists of 14 residues. The V gene's germline CDR1 is SQVTM and CDR2 ANQGSEA. CDR3: CSVEGGQGEGSYTF. CDR3 in DNA: TGCAGCGTTGAGGGGGGACAGGGAGAAGGAAGCTACACCTTC. The complete variable domain, with remaining parts taken from reference TRBV29-1 and TRBJ1-2, reads SAVISQKPSRDICQRGTSLTIQCQVDSQVTMMFWYRQQPGQSLTLIATANQGSEATYESGFVIDKFPISRPNLTFSTLTVSNMSPEDSSIYLCSVEGGQGEGSYTFGSGTRLTVV.

The chain couples TRBV12-3 or TRBV12-4 to TRBJ2-2; D is perhaps TRBD1 (5 bases). Between the trimmed V and J ends, which lost 7 bases and 7 bases, there was a span of 13 bases. This CDR3 is built from 13 residues. The CDR3 protein is CASTPQGDGELFF. The DNA for the CDR3 is TGTGCCAGCACCCCTCAGGGTGACGGGGAGCTGTTTTTT.

A few counts support this clonotype. V is TRBV20-1 and J is TRBJ2-7; D may be TRBD2 (5 bases). V dropped 3 bases and J dropped 4 bases, with 13 bases sitting between them. The CDR3 spans 13 residues. Germline CDR1 reads DFQATT; CDR2 reads SNEGSKA (reference sequence). Here the CDR3 DNA reads TGCAGTGCTAGGTCGGGGAGTTCGTACGAGCAGTACTTC. Translated, it gives CSARSGSSYEQYF.

Many counts were recorded for this clonotype. The V call is TRBV11-2, the J call TRBJ2-3; D possibly uses TRBD1 or TRBD2 (5 bases each). V was clipped by 5 bases and J by 1 base, with 13 bases between them. This CDR3 is built from 15 residues. CDR1 is SGHAT and CDR2 is FQNNGV in the germline V gene. CDR3 nucleotide sequence: TGTGCCAGCAGCGGACACCTGGGGGGCACAGATACGCAGTATTTT. This sequence encodes CASSGHLGGTDTQYF.

This clonotype was counted ten times or more. The V call is TRBV20-1, the J call TRBJ1-4, with 10 bases matching TRBD1. The V segment lost 1 base and the J segment 8 bases; nucleotides outside the gene matches: 7. CDR3 size: 15 residues. Looked up from germline, CDR1 is DFQATT and CDR2 is SNEGSKA (reference sequence). The CDR3 sequence is CSARGTGGEREKLFF. The CDR3 region has the DNA TGCAGTGCTAGAGGGACAGGGGGGGAACGGGAAAAACTGTTTTTT.

This clonotype was seen at least ten times. This chain uses TRBV5-1 with TRBJ2-5, with unresolved D. V lost 2 bases and J lost 1, with 6 bases in between. Germline CDR1 and CDR2: SGHRS and YFSETQ. The CDR3 length is 13 residues. The CDR3: CASSLGVQETQYF. CDR3 nucleotide sequence: TGCGCCAGCAGCTTAGGAGTCCAAGAGACCCAGTACTTC.

This clonotype occurred many times. The rearrangement links TRBV20-1 to TRBJ1-2; possibly TRBD1 for D (5 bases). Germline values: CDR1 DFQATT, CDR2 SNEGSKA (reference sequence). This CDR3 spans 12 amino acids. Trimming left V 6 bases short and J 3 bases short, with 11 bases between. CDR3 nucleotides: TGCAGTGCGTCACAGGATTACTATGGCTACACCTTC. Translation: CSASQDYYGYTF.

This clonotype came up many times. The chain joins TRBV7-2 to TRBJ2-3; D perhaps matches TRBD2 (6 bases). This CDR3 has 15 amino acids. Germline V CDR1 and CDR2: SGHTA, FQGNSA. V gave up 5 bases and J gave up 0 bases, with 12 bases separating them. Here the CDR3 reads CASSMLAQSTDTQYF. CDR3 bases: TGTGCCAGCAGCATGCTAGCGCAAAGCACAGATACGCAGTATTTT.

This clonotype was detected ten times or more. The chain recombines TRBV7-9 with TRBJ2-3; the D gene is possibly TRBD1 (6 bases). Trimming cost V 5 bases and J 5 bases, with 11 bases left between them. The CDR3 is 13 residues long. Germline V gene lookup returns CDR1 SEHNR and CDR2 FQNEAQ (reference sequence). CDR3 loop: CASSPEGGDTQYF. CDR3 in DNA: TGTGCCAGCAGCCCCGAAGGGGGAGATACGCAGTATTTT.

J is TRBJ2-7 and V is TRBV15, with D uncertain. CDR3 length: 12 residues. V was clipped by 0 bases and J by 10 bases, with 10 bases between them. Germline V CDR1 and CDR2: LNHNV, YYDKDF (reference sequence). The CDR3 here is CATSRDVALQYF. The CDR3 region has the DNA TGTGCCACCAGCAGAGATGTGGCCTTACAGTACTTC.

V usage is TRBV5-1 and J usage is TRBJ2-3; the D call may be TRBD1 or TRBD2 (5 bases each). CDR3 size: 14 residues. The V end lost 2 bases, the J end lost 5 bases, and 12 bases lay between the germline ends. The V gene's germline CDR1 is SGHRS and CDR2 YFSETQ. Here the CDR3 reads CASSLRDPGDTQYF. CDR3 bases: TGCGCCAGCAGCTTACGGGACCCCGGAGATACGCAGTATTTT.

This chain uses TRBV15 with TRBJ2-1; D may match TRBD1 or TRBD2 (5 bases each). The germline V gene has CDR1 LNHNV and CDR2 YYDKDF (reference sequence). Trimming removed 1 base at V and 4 bases at J, with 14 bases between. CDR3 size: 16 residues. The CDR3 DNA sequence: TGTGCCACCAGCAGAGTAGGTGAGGGGCCTTACAATGAGCAGTTCTTC. This sequence encodes CATSRVGEGPYNEQFF.

This clonotype came up many times. The chain recombines TRBV20-1 with TRBJ2-5; 8 nucleotides line up with TRBD2. This CDR3 comprises 14 residues. V was clipped by 2 bases and J by 5 bases; unmatched bases: 7. Germline lookup yields CDR1 DFQATT and CDR2 SNEGSKA (reference sequence). The CDR3 sequence: CSARITAGGETQYF. In DNA form, the CDR3 reads TGCAGTGCTAGAATTACGGCGGGAGGCGAGACCCAGTACTTC.

The rearrangement links TRBV29-1 to TRBJ2-3; D is possibly TRBD2 (5 bases). The length of the CDR3 is 15 residues. V lost 2 bases and J 3 bases, leaving 15 bases between the germline ends. Germline assignment: CDR1 SQVTM and CDR2 ANQGSEA. This CDR3 reads CSVEKGAGGTDTQYF. Here the CDR3 DNA reads TGCAGCGTTGAAAAAGGTGCTGGCGGGACAGATACGCAGTATTTT.

In its sample, this clonotype was seen many times. The CDR3 coding sequence is TGTGCCAGCAGCCAATCTCAGACTAGCGAAAGGACAGATACGCAGTATTTT. Translation: CASSQSQTSERTDTQYF. The gene calls are TRBV4-2 and TRBJ2-3; 8 nucleotides align to TRBD2. The CDR3 consists of 17 residues. Germline loops: CDR1 LGHNA, CDR2 YNFKEQ. V lost 2 bases, J lost 3 bases, and 10 bases stayed unmatched.

In its sample, this clonotype was seen many times. The V gene is TRBV5-4, the J gene TRBJ2-7; D remains unclear. The length of the CDR3 is 14 residues. The V end lost 2 bases, the J end lost 0 bases, and 9 bases lay between the germline ends. Germline CDR1 SGHNT, CDR2 YYREEE (reference sequence). The CDR3 sequence: CASSFVRGSYEQYF. In DNA, the CDR3 is TGTGCCAGCAGCTTTGTCAGAGGCTCCTACGAGCAGTACTTC.